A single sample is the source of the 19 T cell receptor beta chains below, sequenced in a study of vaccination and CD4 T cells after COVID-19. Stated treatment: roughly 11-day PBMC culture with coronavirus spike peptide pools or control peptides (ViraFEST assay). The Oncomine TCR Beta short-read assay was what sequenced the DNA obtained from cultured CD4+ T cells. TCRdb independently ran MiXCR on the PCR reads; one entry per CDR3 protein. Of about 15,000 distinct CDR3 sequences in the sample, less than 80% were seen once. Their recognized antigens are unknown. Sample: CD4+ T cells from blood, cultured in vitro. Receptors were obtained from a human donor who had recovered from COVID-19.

In DNA form, the CDR3 reads TGCAGCGTTTCGGTCCTCTCCTACGAGCAGTACTTC. It specifies CSVSVLSYEQYF. V gene TRBV29-1 combines with J gene TRBJ2-7; the D is unclear. This CDR3 has 12 residues. V was clipped by 5 bases and J by 0 bases, with 8 bases between them. Germline CDR1 SQVTM, CDR2 ANQGSEA.

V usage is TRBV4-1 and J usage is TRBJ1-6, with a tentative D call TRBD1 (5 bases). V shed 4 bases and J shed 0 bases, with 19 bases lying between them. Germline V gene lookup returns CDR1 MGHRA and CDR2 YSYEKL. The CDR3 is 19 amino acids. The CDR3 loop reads CASSPSSAGGSSYNSPLHF. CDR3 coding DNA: TGCGCCAGCAGCCCCTCATCGGCGGGGGGAAGCTCCTATAATTCACCCCTCCACTTT.

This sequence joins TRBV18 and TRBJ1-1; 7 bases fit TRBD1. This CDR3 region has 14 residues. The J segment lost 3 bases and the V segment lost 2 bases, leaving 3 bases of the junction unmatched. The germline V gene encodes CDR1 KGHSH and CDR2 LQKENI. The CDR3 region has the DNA TGTGCCAGCTCACCAACAGGGGCCCACACTGAAGCTTTCTTT. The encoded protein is CASSPTGAHTEAFF.

The CDR3 sequence is CASSFQDRGYQPQHF. Here the CDR3 DNA reads TGTGCCAGCAGTTTTCAGGACAGGGGGTATCAGCCCCAGCATTTT. This chain links TRBV28 with TRBJ1-5; 10 nucleotides line up with TRBD1. The CDR3 is 15 amino acids. V trimming: 3 bases; J trimming: 5 bases; junction bases outside the gene matches: 4. Germline-derived CDR1 and CDR2 are MDHEN and SYDVKM. Based on the CDR3 plus reference TRBV28 and TRBJ1-5, the full variable domain is DVKVTQSSRYLVKRTGEKVFLECVQDMDHENMFWYRQDPGLGLRLIYFSYDVKMKEKGDIPEGYSVSREKKERFSLILESASTNQTSMYLCASSFQDRGYQPQHFGDGTRLSIL.

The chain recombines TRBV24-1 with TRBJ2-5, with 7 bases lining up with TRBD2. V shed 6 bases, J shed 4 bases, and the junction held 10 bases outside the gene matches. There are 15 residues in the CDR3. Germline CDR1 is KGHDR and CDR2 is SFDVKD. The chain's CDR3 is CATSLGPGGRETQYF. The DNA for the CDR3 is TGTGCCACCAGTCTGGGACCGGGCGGGAGAGAGACCCAGTACTTC.

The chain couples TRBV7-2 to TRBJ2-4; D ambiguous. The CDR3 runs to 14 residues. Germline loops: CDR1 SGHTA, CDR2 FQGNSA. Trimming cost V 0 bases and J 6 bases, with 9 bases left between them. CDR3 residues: CASSLAGTINIQYF. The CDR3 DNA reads TGTGCCAGCAGCTTAGCTGGTACCATAAACATTCAGTACTTC. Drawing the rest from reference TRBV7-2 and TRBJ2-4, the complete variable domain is GAGVSQSPSNKVTEKGKDVELRCDPISGHTALYWYRQSLGQGLEFLIYFQGNSAPDKSGLPSDRFSAERTGGSVSTLTIQRTQQEDSAVYLCASSLAGTINIQYFGAGTRLSVL.

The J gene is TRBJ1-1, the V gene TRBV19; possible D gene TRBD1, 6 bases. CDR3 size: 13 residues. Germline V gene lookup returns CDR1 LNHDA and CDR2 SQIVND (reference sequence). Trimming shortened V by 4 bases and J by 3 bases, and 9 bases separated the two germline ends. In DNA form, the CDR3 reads TGTGCCAGTAGTACACACAGGGACACTGAAGCTTTCTTT. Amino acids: CASSTHRDTEAFF.

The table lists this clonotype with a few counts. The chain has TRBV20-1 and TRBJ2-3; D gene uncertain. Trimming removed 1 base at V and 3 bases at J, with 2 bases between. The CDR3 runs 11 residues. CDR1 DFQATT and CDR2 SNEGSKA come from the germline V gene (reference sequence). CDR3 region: CSARGTDTQYF. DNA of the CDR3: TGCAGTGCTAGAGGGACAGATACGCAGTATTTT.

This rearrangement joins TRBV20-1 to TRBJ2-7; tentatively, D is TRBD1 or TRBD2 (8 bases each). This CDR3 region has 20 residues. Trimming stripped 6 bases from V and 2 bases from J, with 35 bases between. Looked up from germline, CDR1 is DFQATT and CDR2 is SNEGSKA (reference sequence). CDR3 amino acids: CSAGRQGARISGRGPYEQYF. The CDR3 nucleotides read TGCAGTGCCGGTCGGCAGGGGGCCCGAATCAGCGGGAGAGGCCCCTACGAGCAGTACTTC.

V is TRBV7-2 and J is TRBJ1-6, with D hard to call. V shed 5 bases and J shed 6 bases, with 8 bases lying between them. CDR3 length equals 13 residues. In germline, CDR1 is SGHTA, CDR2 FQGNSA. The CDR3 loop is CASSESRNSPLHF. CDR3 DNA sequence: TGTGCCAGCAGCGAGTCTCGTAATTCACCCCTCCACTTT. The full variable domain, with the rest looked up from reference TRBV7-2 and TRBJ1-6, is GAGVSQSPSNKVTEKGKDVELRCDPISGHTALYWYRQSLGQGLEFLIYFQGNSAPDKSGLPSDRFSAERTGGSVSTLTIQRTQQEDSAVYLCASSESRNSPLHFGNGTRLTVT.

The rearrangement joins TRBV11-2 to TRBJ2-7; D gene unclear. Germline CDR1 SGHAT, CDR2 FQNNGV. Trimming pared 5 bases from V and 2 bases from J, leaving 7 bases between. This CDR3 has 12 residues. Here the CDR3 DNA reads TGTGCCAGCAGCAGGACGGCCTACGAGCAGTACTTC. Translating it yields CASSRTAYEQYF.

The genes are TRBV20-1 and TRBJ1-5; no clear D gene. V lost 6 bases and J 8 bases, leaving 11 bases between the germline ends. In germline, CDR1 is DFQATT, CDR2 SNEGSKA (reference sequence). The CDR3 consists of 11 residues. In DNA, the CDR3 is TGCAGTGCCGAAGATGGGGAGCCCCAGCATTTT. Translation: CSAEDGEPQHF.

CDR3 protein: CASSQQTGAGGEQYF. As DNA, the CDR3 is TGCGCCAGCAGCCAACAAACCGGGGCAGGGGGAGAGCAGTACTTC. The chain combines TRBV4-3 with TRBJ2-7; 7 bases line up with TRBD1. The length of the CDR3 is 15 residues. Germline CDR1 and CDR2: LGHNA and YSLEER. V trimming: 2 bases; J trimming: 7 bases; junction bases outside the gene matches: 11.

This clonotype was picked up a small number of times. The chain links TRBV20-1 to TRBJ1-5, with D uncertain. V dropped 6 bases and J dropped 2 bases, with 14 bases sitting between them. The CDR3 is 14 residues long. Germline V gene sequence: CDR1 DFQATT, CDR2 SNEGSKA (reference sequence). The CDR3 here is CSARNLGGNQPQHF. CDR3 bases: TGCAGTGCACGGAACCTTGGCGGCAATCAGCCCCAGCATTTT.

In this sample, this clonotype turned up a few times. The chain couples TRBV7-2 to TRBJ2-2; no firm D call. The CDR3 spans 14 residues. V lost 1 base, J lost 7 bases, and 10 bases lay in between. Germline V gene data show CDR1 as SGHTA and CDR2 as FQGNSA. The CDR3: CASSLGVSVGELFF. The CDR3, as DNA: TGTGCCAGCAGCTTAGGTGTATCAGTCGGGGAGCTGTTTTTT.

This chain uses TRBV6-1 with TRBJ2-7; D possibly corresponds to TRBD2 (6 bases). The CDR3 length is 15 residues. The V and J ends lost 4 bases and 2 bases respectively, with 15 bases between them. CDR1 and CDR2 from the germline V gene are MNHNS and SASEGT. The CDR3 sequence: CASSGRGLHPYEQYF. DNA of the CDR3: TGTGCCAGCAGTGGAAGGGGACTCCATCCCTACGAGCAGTACTTC.

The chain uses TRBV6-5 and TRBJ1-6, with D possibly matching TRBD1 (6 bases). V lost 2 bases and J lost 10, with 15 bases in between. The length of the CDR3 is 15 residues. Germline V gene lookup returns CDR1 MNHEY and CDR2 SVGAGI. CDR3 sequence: CASSYGRGLESPLHF. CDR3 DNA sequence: TGTGCCAGCAGTTACGGACGGGGGCTGGAATCACCCCTCCACTTT.

The CDR3 region has the DNA TGTGCCAGCAGCCTTAAGACAGGGGCTGTTGAGCAGTTCTTC. Protein: CASSLKTGAVEQFF. V is TRBV7-3 and J is TRBJ2-1; 8 positions match TRBD1. The CDR3 spans 14 residues. Germline CDR1 SGHTA, CDR2 FQGTGA. After removal of 5 bases from V and 9 bases from J, the junction contained 9 bases not matched to a gene.

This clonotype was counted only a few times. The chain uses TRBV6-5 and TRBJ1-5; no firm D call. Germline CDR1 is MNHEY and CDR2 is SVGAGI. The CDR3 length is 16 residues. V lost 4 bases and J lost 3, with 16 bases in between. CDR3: CASSSLSWGTNQPQHF. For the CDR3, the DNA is TGTGCCAGCAGTTCCCTTTCCTGGGGTACCAATCAGCCCCAGCATTTT.